Following are 15 T cell receptor beta chains from one sample sequenced in a study of T cell responses to AZD1222 COVID-19 vaccine. Some clones are missing from TCRdb's copy, which holds only in-frame ones; the method was immunoSEQ multiplex PCR. The top ten hold 3% to 3.5% of the sample, which has 90,000 to 120,000 clones, about 87% seen once. Source: peripheral blood, taken on day 0 of AZD1222 vaccination. The receptors were sampled from an adult in good health.

The chain couples TRBV18 to TRBJ1-1; a weak D match, TRBD1 (5 bases). Germline values: CDR1 KGHSH, CDR2 LQKENI. CDR3 length: 13 residues. The V and J ends lost 4 bases and 0 bases respectively, with 6 bases between them. CDR3 sequence (DNA): TGTGCCAGCTCACTGGGGCTGAACACTGAAGCTTTCTTT. Translation: CASSLGLNTEAFF. Full variable domain (missing parts from reference TRBV18 and TRBJ1-1): NAGVMQNPRHLVRRRGQEARLRCSPMKGHSHVYWYRQLPEEGLKFMVYLQKENIIDESGMPKERFSAEFPKEGPSILRIQQVVRGDSAAYFCASSLGLNTEAFFGQGTRLTVV.

V is TRBV4-2 and J is TRBJ1-2, with D possibly being TRBD1 (6 bases). The CDR3 spans 13 residues. The ends were cut back, 4 bases at V and 5 bases at J, with 11 bases in the middle. In germline, CDR1 is LGHNA, CDR2 YNFKEQ. The CDR3 sequence is CASSPITGYGYTF. Here the CDR3 DNA reads TGTGCCAGCAGCCCAATAACAGGGTATGGCTACACCTTC.

This chain connects TRBV3-1 (or the pseudogene TRBV3-2) to TRBJ1-5; D unresolved. Germline V gene lookup returns CDR1 LGHDT and CDR2 YNNKEL (reference sequence). CDR3 length equals 16 residues. Trimming took 5 bases from V and 0 from J, leaving 14 bases between them. CDR3: CASSLGLRYSNQPQHF. For the CDR3, the DNA is TGTGCCAGCAGCTTGGGATTACGTTATAGCAATCAGCCCCAGCATTTT.

V usage is TRBV19 and J usage is TRBJ1-3; 9 bases fit TRBD1. With 0 bases clipped from V and 1 base from J, the junction kept 1 base outside the gene matches. The CDR3 is 16 residues long. Germline V gene sequence: CDR1 LNHDA, CDR2 SQIVND (reference sequence). Here the CDR3 DNA reads TGTGCCAGTAGTATAGACGGGACAGGGTCTGGAAACACCATATATTTT. It encodes CASSIDGTGSGNTIYF.

The chain joins TRBV5-5 to TRBJ2-1; 10 nucleotides align to TRBD2. The V gene end was trimmed by 2 bases and the J gene end by 0 bases; junction bases not matched to a gene: 11. Germline-derived CDR1 and CDR2 are SGHKS and YYEKEE (reference sequence). The CDR3 is 19 residues long. This CDR3 reads CASSFGPAGGPGSYNEQFF. DNA of the CDR3: TGTGCCAGCAGCTTTGGCCCAGCGGGGGGGCCTGGCTCCTACAATGAGCAGTTCTTC.

The chain carries TRBV24-1 and TRBJ1-1; TRBD1 matches 7 bases. CDR1 is KGHDR, CDR2 SFDVKD, per germline. The CDR3 sequence is 14 residues long. With 10 bases clipped from V and 7 bases from J, the junction kept 14 bases outside the gene matches. CDR3 nucleotide sequence: TGTGCCACTTCAAGGACAGGTCTCATCAGTGAAGCTTTCTTT. It encodes CATSRTGLISEAFF.

This chain joins TRBV11-2 and TRBJ2-7; the match to TRBD1 covers 9 bases. Per germline, CDR1 SGHAT and CDR2 FQNNGV. Germline trimming cut 7 bases from V and 4 bases from J; bases unmatched to any gene: 17. The CDR3 sequence is 17 residues long. In DNA form, the CDR3 reads TGTGCCAGCACACCAGAAGGAACCGGGACAGGGAATTACGAGCAGTACTTC. This gives the protein CASTPEGTGTGNYEQYF.

The chain carries TRBV27 and TRBJ1-2, with 8 bases lining up with TRBD1. The CDR3 has 13 residues. Trimming at V came to 4 bases and at J to 7 bases, leaving 5 bases not matched to a gene. In germline, CDR1 is MNHEY, CDR2 SMNVEV (reference sequence). CDR3 residues: CASSSRGLSGYTF. The CDR3 DNA reads as TGTGCCAGCAGTTCCAGGGGGCTCAGTGGCTACACCTTC.

This rearrangement joins TRBV4-1 to TRBJ1-3; the D gene is possibly TRBD1 (6 bases). The germline CDR1 and CDR2 sequences are MGHRA and YSYEKL. The germline V and J ends were trimmed by 2 bases and 0 bases, with 20 bases remaining between them. The CDR3 length is 19 residues. CDR3 DNA: TGCGCCAGCAGCCAACCGTTCAGGGGTCCCCCGCGCTCTGGAAACACCATATATTTT. Protein sequence: CASSQPFRGPPRSGNTIYF.

This clone has a handful of counts. This chain links TRBV5-1 with TRBJ1-2; TRBD1 agrees at 9 bases. Germline V gene data show CDR1 as SGHRS and CDR2 as YFSETQ. This CDR3 region has 16 residues. V trimming: 5 bases; J trimming: 7 bases; junction bases outside the gene matches: 15. The CDR3 sequence is CASSSAGTGNRAGYTF. CDR3 sequence (DNA): TGCGCCAGCAGTTCTGCCGGGACAGGGAACCGGGCTGGCTACACCTTC.

V gene TRBV11-2 combines with J gene TRBJ2-2, with D possibly matching TRBD1 (5 bases). Germline V gene lookup returns CDR1 SGHAT and CDR2 FQNNGV. The CDR3 has 16 amino acids. V was shortened by 2 bases and J by 0 bases, with 10 bases between the two germline ends. In DNA, the CDR3 is TGTGCCAGCAGCTTAAACGCAGGGTCGAACACCGGGGAGCTGTTTTTT. Its translation is CASSLNAGSNTGELFF.

This clone came up once. The chain has TRBV6-6 and TRBJ2-1, with 8 positions matching TRBD2. J was trimmed by 10 bases and V by 6 bases; bases with no gene match: 11. The CDR3 is 14 residues long. The germline V gene has CDR1 MNHNY and CDR2 SVGAGI (reference sequence). The chain's CDR3 is CASREPTPSGEQFF. The CDR3 DNA reads TGTGCCAGCAGGGAACCGACACCTAGCGGGGAGCAGTTCTTC.

The genes are TRBV20-1 and TRBJ2-7; 11 nucleotides match TRBD2. The CDR3 has 14 amino acids. Losses at the gene ends were 3 bases for V and 3 bases for J; bases not matched to a gene: 4. Germline CDR1 DFQATT, CDR2 SNEGSKA (reference sequence). The CDR3 DNA follows: TGCAGTGCTAGTCCTAGCGGGGGGAACTACGAGCAGTACTTC. This encodes CSASPSGGNYEQYF.

A remark on this clone: A read error may produce the germline difference seen at one junction end. The genes are TRBV6-6 and TRBJ1-4, with D tentatively TRBD1 (5 bases). Germline loops: CDR1 MNHNY, CDR2 SVGAGI (reference sequence). This CDR3 has 13 residues. In DNA form, the CDR3 reads TGTGCCAGCCTCCTCGACAGTAATGACAAACTGTTTTTT. This codes for CASLLDSNDKLFF.

The V call is TRBV14, the J call TRBJ2-7; 7 bases line up with TRBD1. CDR1 is SGHDN and CDR2 is FVKESK in the germline V gene. V lost 4 bases, J lost 9 bases, and 15 bases stayed unmatched. This CDR3 has 15 amino acids. The CDR3 spells CASSRQGTGSIGQYF. The CDR3, as DNA: TGTGCCAGCAGCCGACAGGGCACGGGGAGTATAGGGCAGTACTTC.